This TCR beta chain comes out of a study of CD8+ T cells in alopecia areata (dated by TCRdb to the late 2010s). In the study overall: Treated patients were enrolled in an open-label pilot trial of oral tofacitinib, 5 to 10 mg twice daily, for moderate-to-severe alopecia areata. Scalp clonality was compared across normal scalp (n=4), patchy alopecia areata scalp (n=8), and alopecia totalis/universalis scalp (n=8). RNA was extracted with the PAXgene miRNA kit for fixed scalp, the miRNeasy kit for PBMCs, and the RNeasy kit for mouse skin. Patients stayed on tofacitinib for 6 to 18 months and then had 6 months of follow-up off drug so that delayed response and recurrence could be assessed. Biopsies were taken from tofacitinib-treated patients at baseline and at 4 and 24 weeks of treatment, and a later scalp biopsy was taken in several of the tofacitinib-treated patients. Amplification of TCRbeta CDR3 regions was done by immunoSEQ multiplex PCR using 35 Vbeta forward primers and 13 Jbeta reverse primers. The SALT score, which quantifies the percentage of affected scalp surface area, was used to measure disease severity in treated patients. On the human side, TCRbeta sequencing was run on scalp tissue and on sorted CD4+ and CD8+ peripheral blood T cells from healthy controls and from alopecia areata patients with either patchy or totalis/universalis disease. To study T cell clonal expansion in alopecia areata, the researchers applied high-throughput TCRbeta sequencing to both the C3H/HeJ mouse model and human patients. The full study reports these points: Because the treated cohort was small and included a single nonresponder, larger studies are needed to assess links between baseline CD8+ expansion and response. Higher clonality and more expanded CD8+ clones were observed in lesional scalp than in normal scalp, particularly in alopecia totalis/universalis, a finding suggestive of antigenic drive. Scalp clonality and the number of expanded CD8+ clones among the top 100 scalp clones were significantly decreased by tofacitinib. Shared TCR sequences between patients were less evident than in mice, which may be partly attributable to HLA diversity in the patient population. Unlike mouse skin, where gammadelta T cells dominate, normal human skin contains resident alphabeta T cells that get sequenced too, which complicates analysis of the scalp TCR repertoire. During tofacitinib treatment, many expanded lesional clones stuck around in both scalp and blood, and this persistence may partly explain why relapse happens after treatment is stopped.

This clone has only one observation. The antigen it binds to is not known. There are no base qualities to consult, and no much larger clone falls within one base. Its CDR3 holds 15 amino acids, cysteine through phenylalanine. The CDR3 DNA has 45 bases and is translated from base 1. The germline V gene sets CDR1 to SQVTM and CDR2 to ANQGSEA. V loses 0 bases of germline sequence and J loses 7 bases, and the interval between the two ends is 16 bases. Library construction relied on the immunoSEQ multiplex PCR assay. For TCR sequencing, RNA was extracted from every sample and reverse transcribed into cDNA to serve as template. First-strand cDNA was synthesized using SuperScript III with a 2:1 mix of oligo-dT and random hexamers. A synthetic immune receptor repertoire was used to measure amplification bias, and any remaining bias was corrected computationally. Per the original workflow: Raw reads were preprocessed for error removal, and CDR3 was defined according to IMGT conventions as running from the conserved cysteine to phenylalanine. To get clonality, Shannon entropy was normalized by log2 of the number of productive unique TCRs and the result was subtracted from 1. Whether each scalp clone was CD4 or CD8 was inferred by checking scalp TCRbeta sequences against the CD4 and CD8 repertoires from sorted blood. TCRdb took over this immuneACCESS table, retaining in-frame rearrangements with V and J assigned. Such tables are incomplete; in checked studies, under half of the missing clones stem from an unresolved V gene, and the remainder is unexplained. The V and J calls and clone size were taken over from that table, and D and trimming were inferred from the DNA. The sample table records about 190,000 clones; 60% to 70% of these occur just once. The ten largest make up 0.65% to 0.7% of the sample.

The time point label here, explained by the study, means: roughly 27 days on oral tofacitinib. Interpreted using the paper, the treatment or condition label stands for: oral pan-JAK inhibitor, 5-10 mg twice daily. From alopecia areata patients, peripheral blood was collected along with lesional scalp punch biopsies. PBMCs were separated by density centrifugation and stained for CD3, CD4 and CD8, after which CD4+ and CD8+ T cells were sorted on a FACSAria. The source of this sequence is a human donor with alopecia areata. The chain is assembled from TRBV29-1 and TRBJ2-1; the D gene cannot be resolved reliably. The sequencing here drew on CD4+ T cells sorted from blood, taken at week 4, from a patient treated with tofacitinib. Read as DNA, the sequence is TGCAGCGTTGAAGACCTAGAACACACTTCGAATGAGCAGTTCTTC. This encodes CSVEDLEHTSNEQFF.